What follows are 7 T cell receptor beta chains derived from one specimen sequenced in a study of blood T cell repertoires in COVID-19. The data were produced by immunoSEQ multiplex PCR, yet TCRdb's version contains in-frame clones alone and is incomplete. The table lists tens of thousands of clones, just over 85% of them singletons. Sequencing used peripheral blood. Source of these receptors: a woman older than 75 with acute or convalescent COVID-19.

This clone was counted between two and nine times. The chain joins TRBV19 to TRBJ2-7, with 8 positions matching TRBD2. Trimming cost V 6 bases and J 6 bases; bases outside gene matches: 10. CDR3 length: 14 residues. Germline CDR1 is LNHDA and CDR2 is SQIVND (reference sequence). In nucleotides, the CDR3 is TGTGCCAGTAGCAGAGCGGGAGTCCCGTCCGAGCAGTACTTC. It yields the protein CASSRAGVPSEQYF.

This chain uses TRBV30 with TRBJ1-3; D is unclear. Per the germline V gene, CDR1 is GTSNPN and CDR2 is SVGIG (reference sequence). The CDR3 runs to 15 residues. V was clipped by 0 bases and J by 4 bases, with 13 bases between them. The CDR3 region has the DNA TGTGCCTGGAGTGTCAATAGCGGTCCGGGAAACACCATATATTTT. Protein sequence: CAWSVNSGPGNTIYF.

V and J are TRBV10-3 and TRBJ2-7; 7 bases line up with TRBD1. V dropped 3 bases and J dropped 11; count of bases not matched to a gene: 4. Germline V gene lookup returns CDR1 ENHRY and CDR2 SYGVKD. The CDR3 runs 11 residues. In nucleotides, the CDR3 is TGTGCCATCAGTGAAGGGGGCACGGAGTACTTC. This translates into CAISEGGTEYF.

The chain recombines TRBV30 with TRBJ1-1, with TRBD1 matching 7 bases. The length of the CDR3 is 14 residues. Germline values: CDR1 GTSNPN, CDR2 SVGIG (reference sequence). V gave up 1 base and J gave up 4 bases; unmatched junction bases: 6. The CDR3 spells CAWSDLRGVTEAFF. CDR3 coding DNA: TGTGCCTGGAGTGACCTCAGGGGGGTCACTGAAGCTTTCTTT. The whole variable domain, remainder taken from reference TRBV30 and TRBJ1-1, is SQTIHQWPATLVQPVGSPLSLECTVEGTSNPNLYWYRQAAGRGLQLLFYSVGIGQISSEVPQNLSASRPQDRQFILSSKKLLLSDSGFYLCAWSDLRGVTEAFFGQGTRLTVV.

V and J are TRBV5-1 and TRBJ2-5; 12 bases match TRBD2. Germline loops: CDR1 SGHRS, CDR2 YFSETQ. This CDR3 is built from 18 residues. V was pared by 4 bases and J by 2 bases, with 12 bases of the junction left unmatched. CDR3 region: CASSPGQLAGGRQETQYF. In nucleotides, the CDR3 is TGCGCCAGCAGCCCCGGACAACTAGCGGGGGGCCGACAAGAGACCCAGTACTTC.

The chain has TRBV7-2 and TRBJ2-3; 8 bases are a match to TRBD1. Germline V gene sequence: CDR1 SGHTA, CDR2 FQGNSA. V was clipped by 5 bases and J by 2 bases; unmatched bases: 3. The CDR3 is made up of 14 amino acids. The CDR3 here is CASSRDRNTDTQYF. Here the CDR3 DNA reads TGTGCCAGCAGCCGGGACAGGAACACAGATACGCAGTATTTT. Using reference TRBV7-2 and TRBJ2-3 for the parts outside the CDR3, the full variable domain is GAGVSQSPSNKVTEKGKDVELRCDPISGHTALYWYRQSLGQGLEFLIYFQGNSAPDKSGLPSDRFSAERTGGSVSTLTIQRTQQEDSAVYLCASSRDRNTDTQYFGPGTRLTVL.

V and J are TRBV9 and TRBJ1-4; D possibly corresponds to TRBD1 (5 bases). Looked up from germline, CDR1 is SGDLS and CDR2 is YYNGEE. The length of the CDR3 is 13 residues. V lost 0 bases and J lost 12, with 12 bases in between. This CDR3 is CASSVVEIGELFF. In DNA, the CDR3 is TGTGCCAGCAGCGTAGTAGAGATAGGGGAACTGTTTTTT.